This T cell receptor beta chain is drawn from a study of cytomegalovirus exposure and HLA in healthy donors. Study-level information: As released early, the data held 85 million to 95 million unique TCRs from HLA-typed donors.

General study points: The authors judged a highly shared variant cluster likely a sequencing artifact. Segments of the TCR beta V type were, in most cases, productive about 87% or about 30% of the time in an earlier analysis. After further analysis at a later stage, 16,951 TCR beta sequences were associated with HLA alleles at 0.05 false discovery rate.

About this clone itself: What it recognizes is unknown.

Vbeta (60) and Jbeta (13) primers were used in the PCR. Some clones are missing from TCRdb's copy, which holds only in-frame ones; the method was immunoSEQ multiplex PCR. The sample records over 150,000 clones, around 79% being singletons. Per the germline V gene, CDR1 is SGHTA and CDR2 is FQGNSA. The CDR3 runs to 13 residues. V trimming: 3 bases; J trimming: 11 bases; junction bases outside the gene matches: 4. This clonotype originated in a woman aged 40 to 50 in good health and CMV-seropositive. The specimen sequenced was PBMCs. The chain couples TRBV7-2 to TRBJ1-6; 7 nucleotides align to TRBD1. CDR3 in DNA: TGTGCCAGCAGCTTGGGGACAGAAGCACCCCTCCACTTT. Translated: CASSLGTEAPLHF.